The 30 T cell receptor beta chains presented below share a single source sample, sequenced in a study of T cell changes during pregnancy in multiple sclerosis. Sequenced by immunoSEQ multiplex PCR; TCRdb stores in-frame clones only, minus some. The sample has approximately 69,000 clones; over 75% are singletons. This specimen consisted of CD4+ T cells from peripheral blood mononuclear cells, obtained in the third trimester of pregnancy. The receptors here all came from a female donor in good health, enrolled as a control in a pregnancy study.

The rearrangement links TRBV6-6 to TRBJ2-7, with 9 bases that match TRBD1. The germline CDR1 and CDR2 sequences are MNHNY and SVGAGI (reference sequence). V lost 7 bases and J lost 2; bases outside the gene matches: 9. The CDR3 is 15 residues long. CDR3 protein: CASTQGQGITYEQYF. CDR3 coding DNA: TGTGCCAGCACTCAGGGACAGGGAATTACCTACGAGCAGTACTTC.

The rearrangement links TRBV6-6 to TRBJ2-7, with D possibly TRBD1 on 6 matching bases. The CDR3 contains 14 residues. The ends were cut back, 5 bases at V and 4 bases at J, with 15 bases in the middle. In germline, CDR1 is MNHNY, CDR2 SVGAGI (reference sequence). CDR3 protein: CASSDAQGRYEQYF. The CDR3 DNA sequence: TGTGCCAGCAGTGACGCACAGGGAAGGTACGAGCAGTACTTC.

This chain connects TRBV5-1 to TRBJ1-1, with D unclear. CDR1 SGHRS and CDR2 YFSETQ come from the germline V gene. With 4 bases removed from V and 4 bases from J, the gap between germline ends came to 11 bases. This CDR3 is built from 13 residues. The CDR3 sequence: CASSRESITEAFF. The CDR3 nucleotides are TGCGCCAGCAGCCGGGAATCCATCACTGAAGCTTTCTTT.

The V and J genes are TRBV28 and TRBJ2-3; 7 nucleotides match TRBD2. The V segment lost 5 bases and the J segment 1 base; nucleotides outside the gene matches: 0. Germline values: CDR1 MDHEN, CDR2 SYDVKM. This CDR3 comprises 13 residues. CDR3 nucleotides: TGTGCCAGCAGTGCGGGAGGCACAGATACGCAGTATTTT. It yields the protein CASSAGGTDTQYF.

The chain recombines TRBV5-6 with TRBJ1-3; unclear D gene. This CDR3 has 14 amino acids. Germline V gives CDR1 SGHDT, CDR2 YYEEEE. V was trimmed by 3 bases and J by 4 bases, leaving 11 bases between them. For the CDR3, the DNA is TGTGCCAGCAGCTCAGGCGGGAACGGAAACACCATATATTTT. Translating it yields CASSSGGNGNTIYF. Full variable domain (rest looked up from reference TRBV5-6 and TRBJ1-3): DAGVTQSPTHLIKTRGQQVTLRCSPKSGHDTVSWYQQALGQGPQFIFQYYEEEERQRGNFPDRFSGHQFPNYSSELNVNALLLGDSALYLCASSSGGNGNTIYFGEGSWLTVV.

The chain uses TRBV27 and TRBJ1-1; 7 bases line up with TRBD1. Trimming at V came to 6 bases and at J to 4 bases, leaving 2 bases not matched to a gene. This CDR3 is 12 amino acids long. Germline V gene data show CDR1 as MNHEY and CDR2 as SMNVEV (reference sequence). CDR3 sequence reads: CASRRDSTEAFF. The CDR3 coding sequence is TGTGCCAGCAGAAGGGACAGCACTGAAGCTTTCTTT.

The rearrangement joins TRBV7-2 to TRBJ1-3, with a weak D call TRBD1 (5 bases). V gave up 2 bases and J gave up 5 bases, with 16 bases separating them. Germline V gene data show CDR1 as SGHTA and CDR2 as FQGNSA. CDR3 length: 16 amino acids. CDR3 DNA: TGTGCCAGCAGCTTAAGGTGGCAGGGAAATAGAAACACCATATATTTT. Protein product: CASSLRWQGNRNTIYF.

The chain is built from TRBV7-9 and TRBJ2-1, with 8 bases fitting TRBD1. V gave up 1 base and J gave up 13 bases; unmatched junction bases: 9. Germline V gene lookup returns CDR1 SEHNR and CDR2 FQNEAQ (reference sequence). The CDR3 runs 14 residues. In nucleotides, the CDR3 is TGTGCCAGCAGCTTAGAACCTGAACAGGGGGGACAGTTCTTC. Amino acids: CASSLEPEQGGQFF.

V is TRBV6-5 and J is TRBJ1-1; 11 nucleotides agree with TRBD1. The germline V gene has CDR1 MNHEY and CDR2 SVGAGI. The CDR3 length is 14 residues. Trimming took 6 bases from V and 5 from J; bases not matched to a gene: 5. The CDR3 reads CASSGTGGFTEAFF. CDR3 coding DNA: TGTGCCAGCAGCGGGACAGGGGGTTTTACTGAAGCTTTCTTT.

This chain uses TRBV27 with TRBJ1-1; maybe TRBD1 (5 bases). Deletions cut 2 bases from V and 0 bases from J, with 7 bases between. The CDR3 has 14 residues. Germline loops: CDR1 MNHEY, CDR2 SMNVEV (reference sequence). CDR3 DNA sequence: TGTGCCAGCAGTTTACAGGGCTTGAACACTGAAGCTTTCTTT. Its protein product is CASSLQGLNTEAFF.

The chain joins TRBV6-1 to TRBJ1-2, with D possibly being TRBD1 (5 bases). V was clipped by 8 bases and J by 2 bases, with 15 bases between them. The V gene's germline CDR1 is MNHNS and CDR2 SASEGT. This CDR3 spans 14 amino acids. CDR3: CASGKTATNYGYTF. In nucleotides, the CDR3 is TGTGCCAGCGGTAAGACAGCTACAAACTATGGCTACACCTTC.

The CDR3 loop is CASSILTRGGSYNEQFF. DNA of the CDR3: TGTGCCAGCAGCATCCTCACCCGCGGGGGGTCCTACAATGAGCAGTTCTTC. V is TRBV4-2 and J is TRBJ2-1, with 8 bases aligning to TRBD2. The V and J ends lost 5 bases and 1 base, in that order; junction bases with no gene match: 10. The germline V gene has CDR1 LGHNA and CDR2 YNFKEQ. The CDR3 runs to 17 residues.

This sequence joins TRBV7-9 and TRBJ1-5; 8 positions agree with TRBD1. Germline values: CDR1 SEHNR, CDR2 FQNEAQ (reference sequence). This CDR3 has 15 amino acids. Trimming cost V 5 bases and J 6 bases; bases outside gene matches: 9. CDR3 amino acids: CASSEGAGGTQPQHF. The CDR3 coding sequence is TGTGCCAGCAGCGAAGGGGCAGGGGGCACTCAGCCCCAGCATTTT.

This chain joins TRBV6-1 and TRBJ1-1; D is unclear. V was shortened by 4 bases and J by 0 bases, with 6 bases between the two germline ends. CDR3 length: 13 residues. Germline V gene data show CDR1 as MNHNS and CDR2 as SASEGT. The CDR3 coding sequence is TGTGCCAGCAGTGGGGAGATGAACACTGAAGCTTTCTTT. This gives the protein CASSGEMNTEAFF.

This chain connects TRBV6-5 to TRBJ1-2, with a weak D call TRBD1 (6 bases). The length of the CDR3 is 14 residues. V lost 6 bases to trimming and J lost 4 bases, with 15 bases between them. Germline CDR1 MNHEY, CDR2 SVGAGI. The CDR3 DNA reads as TGTGCCAGCAGCCGAAAGACAGGCTCCTATGGCTACACCTTC. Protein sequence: CASSRKTGSYGYTF.

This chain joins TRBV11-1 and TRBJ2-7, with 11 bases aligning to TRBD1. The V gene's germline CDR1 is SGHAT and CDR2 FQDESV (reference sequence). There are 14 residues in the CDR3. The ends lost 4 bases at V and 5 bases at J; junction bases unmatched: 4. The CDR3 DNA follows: TGTGCCAGCAGCTCTCGGACAGGGGGCGACGAGCAGTACTTC. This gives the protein CASSSRTGGDEQYF.

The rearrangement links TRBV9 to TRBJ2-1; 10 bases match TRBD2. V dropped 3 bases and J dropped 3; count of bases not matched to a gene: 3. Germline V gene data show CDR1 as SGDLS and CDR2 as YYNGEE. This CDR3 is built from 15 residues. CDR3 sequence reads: CASSATSGVYNEQFF. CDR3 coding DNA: TGTGCCAGCAGCGCCACTAGCGGGGTCTACAATGAGCAGTTCTTC.

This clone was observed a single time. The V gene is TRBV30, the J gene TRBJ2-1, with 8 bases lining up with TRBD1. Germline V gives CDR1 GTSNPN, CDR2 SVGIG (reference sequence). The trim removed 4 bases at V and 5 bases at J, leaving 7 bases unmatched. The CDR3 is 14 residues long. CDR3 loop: CAWIYRGKNNEQFF. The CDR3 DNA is TGTGCCTGGATTTACAGGGGGAAGAACAATGAGCAGTTCTTC. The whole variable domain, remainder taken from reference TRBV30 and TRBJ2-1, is SQTIHQWPATLVQPVGSPLSLECTVEGTSNPNLYWYRQAAGRGLQLLFYSVGIGQISSEVPQNLSASRPQDRQFILSSKKLLLSDSGFYLCAWIYRGKNNEQFFGPGTRLTVL.

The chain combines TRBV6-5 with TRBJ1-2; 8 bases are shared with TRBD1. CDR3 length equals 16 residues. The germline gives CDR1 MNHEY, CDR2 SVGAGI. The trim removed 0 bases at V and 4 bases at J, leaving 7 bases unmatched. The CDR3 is CASSYSSGTGPYGYTF. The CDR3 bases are TGTGCCAGCAGTTACTCCTCTGGGACAGGACCCTATGGCTACACCTTC.

The CDR3 region is CSVEPGEETQYF. Written as DNA, the CDR3 is TGCAGCGTTGAGCCAGGGGAAGAGACCCAGTACTTC. This chain connects TRBV29-1 to TRBJ2-5; D may be TRBD1 (6 bases). Germline values: CDR1 SQVTM, CDR2 ANQGSEA. The CDR3 loop spans 12 amino acids. Trimming pared 3 bases from V and 3 bases from J, leaving 8 bases between.

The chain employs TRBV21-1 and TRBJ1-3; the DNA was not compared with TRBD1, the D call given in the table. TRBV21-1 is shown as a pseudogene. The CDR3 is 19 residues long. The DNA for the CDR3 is TGTGCCAGCAGCAATTTATGCAGGGGGACGGTACTCTCTGGAAACACCATATATTTT. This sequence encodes CASSNLCRGTVLSGNTIYF.

The CDR3 region has the DNA TGTGCCAGCAGCGTAGTGGGGCGGGGGGTTACCTACAATGAGCAGTTCTTC. As protein: CASSVVGRGVTYNEQFF. V gene TRBV9 combines with J gene TRBJ2-1; TRBD2 agrees at 8 bases. Germline values: CDR1 SGDLS, CDR2 YYNGEE. The CDR3 totals 17 residues. The V and J ends lost 0 bases and 2 bases, in that order; junction bases with no gene match: 7.

In DNA, the CDR3 is TGTGCCAGCAGCCCAGGGGCGGGCACTGAAGCTTTCTTT. Translation gives CASSPGAGTEAFF. This sequence joins TRBV11-2 and TRBJ1-1, with D possibly being TRBD1 (6 bases). Trimming took off 5 bases at V and 4 bases at J, with 11 bases between the two ends. The CDR3 covers 13 residues. Germline assignment: CDR1 SGHAT and CDR2 FQNNGV.

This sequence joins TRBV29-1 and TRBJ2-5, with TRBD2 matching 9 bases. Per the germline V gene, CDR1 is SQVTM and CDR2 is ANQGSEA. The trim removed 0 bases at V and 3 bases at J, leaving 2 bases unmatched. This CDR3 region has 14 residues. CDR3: CSVEERGGEETQYF. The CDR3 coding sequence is TGCAGCGTTGAAGAGCGGGGGGGCGAAGAGACCCAGTACTTC.

CDR3 loop: CASSRLTIRGSYEQYF. The CDR3, as DNA: TGTGCCAGCAGCCGCCTCACCATCAGGGGGTCCTACGAGCAGTACTTC. This rearrangement joins TRBV4-2 to TRBJ2-7; 7 bases fit TRBD1. This CDR3 region has 16 residues. Germline CDR1 reads LGHNA; CDR2 reads YNFKEQ. The J segment lost 1 base and the V segment lost 4 bases, leaving 10 bases of the junction unmatched.

The CDR3, as DNA: TGTGCCAGCAGCCAAGATAGGACAGGGACGACCTACGAGCAGTACTTC. Translated, it gives CASSQDRTGTTYEQYF. The chain couples TRBV4-2 to TRBJ2-7, with 8 bases matching TRBD1. This CDR3 region has 16 residues. CDR1 LGHNA and CDR2 YNFKEQ come from the germline V gene. Germline trimming cut 0 bases from V and 2 bases from J; bases unmatched to any gene: 6.

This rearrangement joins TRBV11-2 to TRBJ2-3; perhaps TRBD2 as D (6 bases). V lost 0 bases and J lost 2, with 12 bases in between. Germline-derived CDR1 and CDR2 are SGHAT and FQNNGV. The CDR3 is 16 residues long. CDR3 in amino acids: CASSLEGAGHTDTQYF. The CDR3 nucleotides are TGTGCCAGCAGCTTAGAAGGTGCGGGGCACACAGATACGCAGTATTTT.

CDR3 protein: CASTGTIATYEQYF. The CDR3 DNA reads TGCGCCAGCACCGGGACAATCGCCACATACGAGCAGTACTTC. The rearrangement uses TRBV5-1 and TRBJ2-7, with D maybe TRBD1 (6 bases). The germline CDR1 and CDR2 sequences are SGHRS and YFSETQ. The V and J ends lost 6 bases and 4 bases respectively, with 17 bases between them. The CDR3 sequence is 14 residues long.

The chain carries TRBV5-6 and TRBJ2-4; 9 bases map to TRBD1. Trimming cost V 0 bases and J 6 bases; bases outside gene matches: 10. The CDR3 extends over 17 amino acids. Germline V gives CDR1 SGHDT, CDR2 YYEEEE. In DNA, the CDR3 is TGTGCCAGCAGCTTGGACGTTATGGGACAGGGCCTAAACATTCAGTACTTC. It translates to CASSLDVMGQGLNIQYF.

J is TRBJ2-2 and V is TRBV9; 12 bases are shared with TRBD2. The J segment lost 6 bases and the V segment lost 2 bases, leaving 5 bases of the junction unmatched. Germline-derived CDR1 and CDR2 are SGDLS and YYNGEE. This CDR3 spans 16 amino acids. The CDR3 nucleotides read TGTGCCAGCAGCGTCCGGACTAGCGGGACTCCCGGGGAGCTGTTTTTT. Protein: CASSVRTSGTPGELFF.